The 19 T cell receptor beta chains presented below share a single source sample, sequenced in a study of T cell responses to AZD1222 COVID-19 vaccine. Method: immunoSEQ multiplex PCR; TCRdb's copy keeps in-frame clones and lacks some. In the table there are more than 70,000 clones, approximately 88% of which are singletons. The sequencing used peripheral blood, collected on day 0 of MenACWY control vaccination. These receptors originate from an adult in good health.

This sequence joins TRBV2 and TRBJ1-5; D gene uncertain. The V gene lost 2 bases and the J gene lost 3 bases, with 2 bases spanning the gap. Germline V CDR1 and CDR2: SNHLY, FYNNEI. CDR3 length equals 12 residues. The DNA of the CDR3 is TGTGCCAGCAGTGAACCCAATCAGCCCCAGCATTTT. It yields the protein CASSEPNQPQHF.

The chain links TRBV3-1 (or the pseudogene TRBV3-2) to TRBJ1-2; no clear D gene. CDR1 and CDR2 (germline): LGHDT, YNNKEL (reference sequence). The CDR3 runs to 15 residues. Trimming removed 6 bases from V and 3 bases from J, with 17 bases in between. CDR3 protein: CASRPSPEKHYGYTF. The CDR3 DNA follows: TGTGCCAGCAGGCCCTCGCCAGAAAAACACTATGGCTACACCTTC.

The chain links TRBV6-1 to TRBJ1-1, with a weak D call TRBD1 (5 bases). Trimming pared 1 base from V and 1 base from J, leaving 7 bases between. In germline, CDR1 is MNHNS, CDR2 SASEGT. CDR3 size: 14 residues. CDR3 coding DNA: TGTGCCAGCAGTGAAGGGGGGAAGAACACTGAAGCTTTCTTT. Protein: CASSEGGKNTEAFF.

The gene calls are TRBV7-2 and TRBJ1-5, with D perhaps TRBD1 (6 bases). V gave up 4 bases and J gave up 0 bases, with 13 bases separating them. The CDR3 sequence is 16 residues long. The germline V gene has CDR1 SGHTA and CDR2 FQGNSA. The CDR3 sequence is CASSSKGGGSNQPQHF. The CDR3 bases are TGTGCCAGCAGCTCTAAAGGGGGAGGTAGCAATCAGCCCCAGCATTTT.

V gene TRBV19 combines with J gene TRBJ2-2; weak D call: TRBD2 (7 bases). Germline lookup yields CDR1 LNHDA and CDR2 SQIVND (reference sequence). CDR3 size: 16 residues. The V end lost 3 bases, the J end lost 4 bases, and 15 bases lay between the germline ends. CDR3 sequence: CASSIQTGGGTGELFF. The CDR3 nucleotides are TGTGCCAGTAGTATCCAGACGGGGGGCGGCACCGGGGAGCTGTTTTTT.

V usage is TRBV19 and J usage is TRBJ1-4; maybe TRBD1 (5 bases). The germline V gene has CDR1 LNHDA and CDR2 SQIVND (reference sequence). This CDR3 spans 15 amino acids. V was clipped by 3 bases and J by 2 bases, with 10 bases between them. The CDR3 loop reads CASSIGTVTNEKLFF. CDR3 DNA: TGTGCCAGTAGTATCGGGACCGTTACTAATGAAAAACTGTTTTTT. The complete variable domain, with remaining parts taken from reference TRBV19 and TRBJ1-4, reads DGGITQSPKYLFRKEGQNVTLSCEQNLNHDAMYWYRQDPGQGLRLIYYSQIVNDFQKGDIAEGYSVSREKKESFPLTVTSAQKNPTAFYLCASSIGTVTNEKLFFGSGTQLSVL.

In nucleotides, the CDR3 is TGTGCCAGCAGCCAAGTTCGGGATCAAGAGACCCAGTACTTC. As protein: CASSQVRDQETQYF. The chain links TRBV14 to TRBJ2-5, with a weak D call TRBD2 (5 bases). Germline assignment: CDR1 SGHDN and CDR2 FVKESK. CDR3 length: 14 residues. V was cut by 1 base and J by 2 bases, with 8 bases left in between. Drawing the rest from reference TRBV14 and TRBJ2-5, the complete variable domain is EAGVTQFPSHSVIEKGQTVTLRCDPISGHDNLYWYRRVMGKEIKFLLHFVKESKQDESGMPNNRFLAERTGGTYSTLKVQPAELEDSGVYFCASSQVRDQETQYFGPGTRLLVL.

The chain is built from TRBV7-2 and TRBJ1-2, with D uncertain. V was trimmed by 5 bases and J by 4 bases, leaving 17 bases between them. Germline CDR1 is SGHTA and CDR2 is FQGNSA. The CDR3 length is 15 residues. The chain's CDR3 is CASSLAVRGSYGYTF. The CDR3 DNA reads TGTGCCAGCAGCCTTGCAGTTCGAGGGAGCTATGGCTACACCTTC.

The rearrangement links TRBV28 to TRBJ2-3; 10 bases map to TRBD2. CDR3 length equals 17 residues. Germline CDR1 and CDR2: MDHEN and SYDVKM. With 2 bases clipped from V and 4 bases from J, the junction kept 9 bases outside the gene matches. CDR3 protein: CASSLVSGGGSSDTQYF. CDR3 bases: TGTGCCAGCAGTTTAGTAAGCGGGGGGGGCTCGTCAGATACGCAGTATTTT.

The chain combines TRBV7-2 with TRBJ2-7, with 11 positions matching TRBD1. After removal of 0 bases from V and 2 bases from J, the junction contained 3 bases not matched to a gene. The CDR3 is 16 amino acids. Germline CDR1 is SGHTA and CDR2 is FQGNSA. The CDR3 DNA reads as TGTGCCAGCAGCTTAGCCGGACAGGGGGCCCCCTACGAGCAGTACTTC. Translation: CASSLAGQGAPYEQYF.

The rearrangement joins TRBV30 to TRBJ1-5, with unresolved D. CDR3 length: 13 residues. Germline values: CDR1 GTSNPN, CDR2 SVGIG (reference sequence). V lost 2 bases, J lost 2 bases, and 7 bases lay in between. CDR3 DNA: TGTGCCTGGAGTTTCCTAGGCAATCAGCCCCAGCATTTT. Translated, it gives CAWSFLGNQPQHF. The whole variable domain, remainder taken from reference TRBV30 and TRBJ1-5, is SQTIHQWPATLVQPVGSPLSLECTVEGTSNPNLYWYRQAAGRGLQLLFYSVGIGQISSEVPQNLSASRPQDRQFILSSKKLLLSDSGFYLCAWSFLGNQPQHFGDGTRLSIL.

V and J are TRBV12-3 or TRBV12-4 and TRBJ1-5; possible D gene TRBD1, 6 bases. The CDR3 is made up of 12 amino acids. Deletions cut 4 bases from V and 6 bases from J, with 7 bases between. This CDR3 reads CASSYRVQPQHF. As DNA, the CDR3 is TGTGCCAGCAGTTACAGGGTTCAGCCCCAGCATTTT.

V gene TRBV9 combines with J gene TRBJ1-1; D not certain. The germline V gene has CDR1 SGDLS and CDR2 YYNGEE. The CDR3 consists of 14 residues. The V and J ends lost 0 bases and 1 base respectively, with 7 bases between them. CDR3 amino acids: CASSVDGWNTEAFF. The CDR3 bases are TGTGCCAGCAGCGTAGATGGATGGAACACTGAAGCTTTCTTT. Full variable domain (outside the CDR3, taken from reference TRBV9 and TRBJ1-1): DSGVTQTPKHLITATGQRVTLRCSPRSGDLSVYWYQQSLDQGLQFLIQYYNGEERAKGNILERFSAQQFPDLHSELNLSSLELGDSALYFCASSVDGWNTEAFFGQGTRLTVV.

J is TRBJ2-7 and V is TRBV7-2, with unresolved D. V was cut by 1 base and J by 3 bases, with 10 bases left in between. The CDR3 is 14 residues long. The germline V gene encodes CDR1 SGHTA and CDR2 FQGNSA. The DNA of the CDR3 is TGTGCCAGCAGCTTAGAGGGTCAGATCTACGAGCAGTACTTC. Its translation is CASSLEGQIYEQYF.

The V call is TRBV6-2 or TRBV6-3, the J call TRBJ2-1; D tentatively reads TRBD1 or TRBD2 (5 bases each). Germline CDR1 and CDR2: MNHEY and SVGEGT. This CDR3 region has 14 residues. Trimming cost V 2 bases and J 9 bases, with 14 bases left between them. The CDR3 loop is CASSYLGDRGEQFF. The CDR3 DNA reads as TGTGCCAGCAGTTACCTCGGGGACCGGGGTGAGCAGTTCTTC.

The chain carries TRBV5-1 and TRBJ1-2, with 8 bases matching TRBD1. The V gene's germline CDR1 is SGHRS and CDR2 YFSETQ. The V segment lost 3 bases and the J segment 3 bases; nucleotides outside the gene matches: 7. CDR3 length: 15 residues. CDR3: CASSYRSTGDYGYTF. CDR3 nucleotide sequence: TGCGCCAGCAGCTACCGGTCGACAGGGGACTATGGCTACACCTTC.

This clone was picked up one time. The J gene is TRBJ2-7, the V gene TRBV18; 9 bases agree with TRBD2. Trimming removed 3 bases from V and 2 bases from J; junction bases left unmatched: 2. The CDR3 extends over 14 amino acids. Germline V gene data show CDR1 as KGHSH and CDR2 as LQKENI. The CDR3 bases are TGTGCCAGCTCACCCCTAGCGGGGACCTACGAGCAGTACTTC. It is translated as CASSPLAGTYEQYF. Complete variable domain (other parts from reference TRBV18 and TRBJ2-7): NAGVMQNPRHLVRRRGQEARLRCSPMKGHSHVYWYRQLPEEGLKFMVYLQKENIIDESGMPKERFSAEFPKEGPSILRIQQVVRGDSAAYFCASSPLAGTYEQYFGPGTRLTVT.

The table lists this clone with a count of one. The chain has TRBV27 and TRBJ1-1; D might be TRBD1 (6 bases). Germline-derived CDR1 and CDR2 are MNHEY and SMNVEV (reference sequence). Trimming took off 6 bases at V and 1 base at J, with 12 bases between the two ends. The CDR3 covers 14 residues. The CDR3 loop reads CASRQSTGNTEAFF. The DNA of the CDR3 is TGTGCCAGCAGACAATCGACAGGGAACACTGAAGCTTTCTTT.

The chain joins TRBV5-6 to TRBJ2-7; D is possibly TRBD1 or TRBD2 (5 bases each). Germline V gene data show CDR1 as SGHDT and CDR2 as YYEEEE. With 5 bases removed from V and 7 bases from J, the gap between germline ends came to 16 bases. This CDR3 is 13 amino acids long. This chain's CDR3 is CASSRDLEREQYF. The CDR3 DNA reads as TGTGCCAGCAGTCGGGACCTAGAGAGGGAGCAGTACTTC.